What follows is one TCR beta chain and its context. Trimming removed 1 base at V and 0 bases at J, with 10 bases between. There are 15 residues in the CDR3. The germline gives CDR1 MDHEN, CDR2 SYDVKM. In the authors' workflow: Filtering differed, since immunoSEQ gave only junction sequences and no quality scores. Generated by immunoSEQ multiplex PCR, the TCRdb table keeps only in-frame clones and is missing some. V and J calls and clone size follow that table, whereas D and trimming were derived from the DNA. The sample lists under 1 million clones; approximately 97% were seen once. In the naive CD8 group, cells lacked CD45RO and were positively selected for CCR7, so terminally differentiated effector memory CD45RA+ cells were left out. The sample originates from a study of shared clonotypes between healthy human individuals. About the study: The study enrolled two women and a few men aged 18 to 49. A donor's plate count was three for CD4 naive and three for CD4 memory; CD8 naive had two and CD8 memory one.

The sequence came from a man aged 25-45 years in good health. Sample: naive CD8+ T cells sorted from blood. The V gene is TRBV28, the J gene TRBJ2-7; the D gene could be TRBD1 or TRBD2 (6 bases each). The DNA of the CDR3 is TGTGCCAGCAGTTTATTGGGGGGCGCCTCCTACGAGCAGTACTTC. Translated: CASSLLGGASYEQYF. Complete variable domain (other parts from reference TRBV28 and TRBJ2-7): DVKVTQSSRYLVKRTGEKVFLECVQDMDHENMFWYRQDPGLGLRLIYFSYDVKMKEKGDIPEGYSVSREKKERFSLILESASTNQTSMYLCASSLLGGASYEQYFGPGTRLTVT.